The rows below give T cell receptor beta chains drawn from one sample of a study of T cell responses to AZD1222 COVID-19 vaccine. Assay: immunoSEQ multiplex PCR; the TCRdb copy retains only in-frame clones and omits some. The table shows fewer than 150,000 clones, with around 89% occurring only once. The material was peripheral blood, obtained 28 days after the second AZD1222 dose. These receptors all stem from an adult who received the AZD1222 COVID-19 vaccine. The CDR3 runs from the conserved cysteine through the conserved F or W. The order of the fields is CDR3 protein, CDR3 DNA, clone size, D gene, J gene, V gene. D genes are given only for firm matches. Size is stated for part of the rows, as once, few or many counts, or as a class when the clone is expanded.

CDR3 protein: CASSRLSYEQYF
CDR3 DNA: TGTGCCAGCAGCCGACTTTCCTACGAGCAGTACTTC
clone size: once
D gene: .
J gene: TRBJ2-7
V gene: TRBV7-8

CDR3 protein: CASRYESPGNEQFF
CDR3 DNA: TGTGCCAGCAGGTATGAGTCCCCTGGGAATGAGCAGTTCTTC
clone size: .
D gene: .
J gene: TRBJ2-1
V gene: TRBV2

CDR3 protein: CASTLGTSWSGELFF
CDR3 DNA: TGCGCCAGCACTCTCGGGACTAGTTGGTCCGGGGAGCTGTTTTTT
clone size: .
D gene: TRBD2
J gene: TRBJ2-2
V gene: TRBV5-1

CDR3 protein: CASSQGLAGLPGNTGELFF
CDR3 DNA: TGTGCCAGCAGCCAAGGACTAGCGGGACTTCCCGGGAACACCGGGGAGCTGTTTTTT
clone size: .
D gene: TRBD2
J gene: TRBJ2-2
V gene: TRBV3-1/TRBV3-2

CDR3 protein: CASEGLELQPQHF
CDR3 DNA: TGTGCATCAGAGGGACTTGAGCTTCAGCCCCAGCATTTT
clone size: .
D gene: .
J gene: TRBJ1-5
V gene: TRBV19

CDR3 protein: CASSPSARRVGELFF
CDR3 DNA: TGTGCCAGCAGCCCCTCGGCCCGGCGAGTCGGGGAGCTGTTTTTT
clone size: .
D gene: .
J gene: TRBJ2-2
V gene: TRBV7-3

CDR3 protein: CASRRTGAYEQYF
CDR3 DNA: TGTGCCAGCAGGCGGACAGGGGCCTACGAGCAGTACTTC
clone size: .
D gene: TRBD1
J gene: TRBJ2-7
V gene: TRBV6-5

CDR3 protein: CASSVGMGESQPQHF
CDR3 DNA: TGTGCCAGCAGCGTAGGCATGGGGGAAAGTCAGCCCCAGCATTTT
clone size: .
D gene: .
J gene: TRBJ1-5
V gene: TRBV9

CDR3 protein: CASRNSNQPQHF
CDR3 DNA: TGCGCCAGCCGAAACAGCAATCAGCCCCAGCATTTT
clone size: .
D gene: .
J gene: TRBJ1-5
V gene: TRBV10-2

CDR3 protein: CASRRDRSSYNEQFF
CDR3 DNA: TGCGCCAGCAGACGAGACAGGAGCTCCTACAATGAGCAGTTCTTC
clone size: .
D gene: .
J gene: TRBJ2-1
V gene: TRBV4-3

CDR3 protein: CSGGGLGNTEAFF
CDR3 DNA: TGCAGCGGAGGGGGTCTAGGGAACACTGAAGCTTTCTTT
clone size: .
D gene: .
J gene: TRBJ1-1
V gene: TRBV29-1

CDR3 protein: CASSLGGTNEKLFF
CDR3 DNA: TGTGCCAGCAGTTTAGGGGGAACTAATGAAAAACTGTTTTTT
clone size: .
D gene: .
J gene: TRBJ1-4
V gene: TRBV28

CDR3 protein: CAWPDRSNQPQHF
CDR3 DNA: TGTGCCTGGCCGGATCGCTCGAACCAGCCCCAGCATTTT
clone size: .
D gene: .
J gene: TRBJ1-5
V gene: TRBV30

CDR3 protein: CASAADSIPYTEAFF
CDR3 DNA: TGTGCCAGCGCGGCGGATAGCATACCTTACACTGAAGCTTTCTTT
clone size: .
D gene: .
J gene: TRBJ1-1
V gene: TRBV27

CDR3 protein: CASSIDFANQNTEAFF
CDR3 DNA: TGTGCCAGTAGTATAGATTTCGCGAACCAGAACACTGAAGCTTTCTTT
clone size: .
D gene: .
J gene: TRBJ1-1
V gene: TRBV19

CDR3 protein: CASSLEGFGRRSEKLFF
CDR3 DNA: TGCGCCAGCAGCTTGGAAGGTTTTGGCAGACGCAGTGAAAAACTGTTTTTT
clone size: .
D gene: .
J gene: TRBJ1-4
V gene: TRBV5-1

CDR3 protein: CASWKKMNTEAFF
CDR3 DNA: TGTGCCAGCTGGAAGAAAATGAACACTGAAGCTTTCTTT
clone size: .
D gene: .
J gene: TRBJ1-1
V gene: TRBV6-5